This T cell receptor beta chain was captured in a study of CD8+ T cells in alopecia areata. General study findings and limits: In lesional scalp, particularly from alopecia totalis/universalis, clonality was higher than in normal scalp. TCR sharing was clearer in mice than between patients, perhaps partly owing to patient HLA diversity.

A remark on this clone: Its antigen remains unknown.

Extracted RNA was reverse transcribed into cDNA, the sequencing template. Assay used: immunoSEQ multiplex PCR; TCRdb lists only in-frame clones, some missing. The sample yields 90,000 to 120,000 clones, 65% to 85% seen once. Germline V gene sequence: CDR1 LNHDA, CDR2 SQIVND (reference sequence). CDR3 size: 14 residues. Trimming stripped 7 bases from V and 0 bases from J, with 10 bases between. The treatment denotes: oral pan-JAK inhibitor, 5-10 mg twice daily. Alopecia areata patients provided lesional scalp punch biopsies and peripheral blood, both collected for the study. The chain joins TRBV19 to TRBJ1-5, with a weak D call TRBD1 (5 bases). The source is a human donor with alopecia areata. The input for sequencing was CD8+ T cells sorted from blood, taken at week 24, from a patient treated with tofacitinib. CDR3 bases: TGTGCCAGTACCGGACACTATAGCAATCAGCCCCAGCATTTT. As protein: CASTGHYSNQPQHF. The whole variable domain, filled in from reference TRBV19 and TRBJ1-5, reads DGGITQSPKYLFRKEGQNVTLSCEQNLNHDAMYWYRQDPGQGLRLIYYSQIVNDFQKGDIAEGYSVSREKKESFPLTVTSAQKNPTAFYLCASTGHYSNQPQHFGDGTRLSIL.